This T cell receptor beta chain was sequenced in a study of OX40 agonist ivuxolimab in advanced cancers. Study details: Patients took ivuxolimab, an agonistic anti-OX40 (CD134) antibody. Patients with hepatocellular carcinoma, melanoma, renal cell or head and neck cancer made up the dose-escalation patients.

Study-wide points: At doses 0.1 to 3.0 mg/kg, CD4+ and CD8+ clones expanded.

Remarks on this clone: Its antigen is not identified.

The data were produced by immunoSEQ multiplex PCR, yet TCRdb's version contains in-frame clones alone and is incomplete. The data hold fewer than 60,000 clones, with approximately 80% observed a single time. Trimming left V 5 bases short and J 5 bases short, with 9 bases between. The CDR3 is 12 residues long. Germline CDR1 MNHEY, CDR2 SVGAGI. The sequence was collected from an adult with an advanced solid tumor such as melanoma, head and neck, liver or kidney cancer. The sample consisted of CD4+ or CD8+ T cells sorted from blood, taken in a trial of the OX40 agonist ivuxolimab. This rearrangement joins TRBV6-5 to TRBJ1-2; D is ambiguous. The CDR3 loop is CASSRAGYGYTF. CDR3 DNA: TGTGCCAGCAGTCGCGCAGGTTATGGCTACACCTTC.